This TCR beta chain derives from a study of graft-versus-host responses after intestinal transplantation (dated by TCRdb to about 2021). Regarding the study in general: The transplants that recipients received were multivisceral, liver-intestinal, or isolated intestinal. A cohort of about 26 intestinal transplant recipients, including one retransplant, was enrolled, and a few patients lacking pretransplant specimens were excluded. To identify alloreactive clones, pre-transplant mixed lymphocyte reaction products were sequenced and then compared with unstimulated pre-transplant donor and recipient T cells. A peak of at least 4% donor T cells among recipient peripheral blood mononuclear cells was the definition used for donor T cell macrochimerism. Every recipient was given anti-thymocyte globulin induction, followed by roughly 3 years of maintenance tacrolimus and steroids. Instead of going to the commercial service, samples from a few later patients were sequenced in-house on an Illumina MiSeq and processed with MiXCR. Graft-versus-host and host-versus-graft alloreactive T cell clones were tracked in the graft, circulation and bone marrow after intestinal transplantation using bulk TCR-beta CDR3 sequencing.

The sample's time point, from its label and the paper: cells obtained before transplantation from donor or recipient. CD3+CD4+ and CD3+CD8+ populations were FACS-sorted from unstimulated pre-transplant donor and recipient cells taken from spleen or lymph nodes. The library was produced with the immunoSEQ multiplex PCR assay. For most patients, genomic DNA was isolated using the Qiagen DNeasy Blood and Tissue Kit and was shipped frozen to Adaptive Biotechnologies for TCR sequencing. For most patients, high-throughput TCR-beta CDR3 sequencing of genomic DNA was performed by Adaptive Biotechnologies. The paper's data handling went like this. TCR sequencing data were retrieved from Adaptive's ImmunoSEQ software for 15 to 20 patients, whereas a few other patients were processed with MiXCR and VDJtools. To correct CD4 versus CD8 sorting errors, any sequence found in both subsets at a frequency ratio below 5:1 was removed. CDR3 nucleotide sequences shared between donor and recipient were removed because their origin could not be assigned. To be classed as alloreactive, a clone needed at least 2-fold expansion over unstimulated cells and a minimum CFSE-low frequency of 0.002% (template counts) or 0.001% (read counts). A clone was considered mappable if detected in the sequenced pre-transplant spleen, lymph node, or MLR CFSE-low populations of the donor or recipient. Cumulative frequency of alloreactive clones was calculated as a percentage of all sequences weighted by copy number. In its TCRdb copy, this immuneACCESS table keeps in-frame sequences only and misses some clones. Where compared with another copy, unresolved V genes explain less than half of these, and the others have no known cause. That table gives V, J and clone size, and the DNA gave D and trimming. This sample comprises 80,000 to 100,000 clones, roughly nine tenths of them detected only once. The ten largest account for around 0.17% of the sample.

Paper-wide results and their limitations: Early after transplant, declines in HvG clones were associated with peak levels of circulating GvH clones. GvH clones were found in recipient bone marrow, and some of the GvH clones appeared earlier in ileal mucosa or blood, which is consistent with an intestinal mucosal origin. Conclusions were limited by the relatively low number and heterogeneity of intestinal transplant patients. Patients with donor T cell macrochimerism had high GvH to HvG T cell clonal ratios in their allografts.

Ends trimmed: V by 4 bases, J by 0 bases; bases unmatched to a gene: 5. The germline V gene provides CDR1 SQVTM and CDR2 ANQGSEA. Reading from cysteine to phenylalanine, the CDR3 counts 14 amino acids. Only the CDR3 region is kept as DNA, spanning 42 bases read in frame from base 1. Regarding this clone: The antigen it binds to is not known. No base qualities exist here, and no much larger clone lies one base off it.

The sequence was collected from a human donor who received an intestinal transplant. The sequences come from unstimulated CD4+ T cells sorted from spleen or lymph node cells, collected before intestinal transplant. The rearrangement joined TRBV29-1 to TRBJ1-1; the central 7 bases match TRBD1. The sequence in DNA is TGCAGCGTTGTAGGACAGGCGATGAACACTGAAGCTTTCTTT. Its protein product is CSVVGQAMNTEAFF.